The entry below gives a single T cell receptor (beta chain) sequence along with its context. These data belong to a study of blood T cell repertoires in COVID-19. About the research overall: The study drew acute and convalescent COVID-19 samples from the United States, Italy and Spain. T cells, B-cell-depleted T cells, or PBMCs provided the cDNA or gDNA that served as material.

Original methodology: Amplification from reference gene primers served as the basis for estimated nucleated cell counts. Produced via immunoSEQ multiplex PCR; TCRdb's table is partial and in-frame only. V and J calls plus clone size are reproduced from that table; the DNA served to infer D and trimming. The profile shows about 300,000 clones, more than 85% of them singletons. Germline V gene data show CDR1 as SEHNR and CDR2 as FQNEAQ (reference sequence). V was shortened by 3 bases and J by 8 bases, with 8 bases between the two germline ends. This CDR3 is built from 13 residues. V is TRBV7-9 and J is TRBJ1-6, with D perhaps matching TRBD1 (5 bases). This receptor was taken from a man aged 65 to 79 with acute or convalescent COVID-19. What was sequenced was peripheral blood. This chain's CDR3 is CASSFGGDSPLHF. Written as DNA, the CDR3 is TGTGCCAGCAGCTTTGGGGGGGATTCACCCCTCCACTTT.